The 21 T cell receptor beta chains below come from one sample, sequenced in a study of T cells in Graves' hyperthyroidism and ophthalmopathy. Amplified TCR beta CDR3 regions came from RNA transcripts. The study used the HTBI primer set for a first-round RT-PCR of the TCR CDR3. TCRdb re-called the multiplex PCR reads through MiXCR, storing one row per CDR3 protein. The sample shows some 500,000 distinct CDR3 sequences, roughly 14% of them seen only once. Sequenced material: blood. These receptors all stem from a woman aged 18-29 years with Graves' hyperthyroidism.

This clonotype was counted only a few times. The chain uses TRBV28 and TRBJ1-6, with 7 bases aligning to TRBD1. The CDR3 contains 16 residues. Germline V lookup: CDR1 MDHEN, CDR2 SYDVKM. Unmatched junction bases numbered 7, after V lost 1 base and J lost 7 bases. The CDR3 spells CASSLYPGTANSPLHF. As DNA, the CDR3 is TGTGCCAGCAGTTTATACCCAGGGACAGCCAATTCACCCCTCCACTTT. The entire variable domain, with the rest obtained from reference TRBV28 and TRBJ1-6, is as follows: DVKVTQSSRYLVKRTGEKVFLECVQDMDHENMFWYRQDPGLGLRLIYFSYDVKMKEKGDIPEGYSVSREKKERFSLILESASTNQTSMYLCASSLYPGTANSPLHFGNGTRLTVT.

The rearrangement uses TRBV2 and TRBJ1-1, with 9 bases matching TRBD1. The length of the CDR3 is 16 residues. Germline V gene data show CDR1 as SNHLY and CDR2 as FYNNEI. V dropped 7 bases and J dropped 5; count of bases not matched to a gene: 14. The CDR3 spells CASTPGVWGQGTEAFF. CDR3 nucleotides: TGTGCCAGCACTCCCGGCGTTTGGGGACAGGGAACTGAAGCTTTCTTT.

Ten or more counts support this clonotype. The rearrangement joins TRBV5-1 to TRBJ2-5, with a tentative D call TRBD2 (5 bases). Trimming cost V 3 bases and J 5 bases, with 17 bases left between them. This CDR3 spans 15 amino acids. From germline, CDR1 is SGHRS and CDR2 YFSETQ. CDR3 DNA sequence: TGCGCCAGCAGCTCCGGCAGAGGGAGAGGCGAGACCCAGTACTTC. The encoded protein is CASSSGRGRGETQYF.

The chain joins TRBV13 to TRBJ1-1, with a weak D call TRBD1 (5 bases). V was pared by 5 bases and J by 1 base, with 8 bases between. Germline CDR1 is PRHDT and CDR2 is FYEKMQ (reference sequence). The length of the CDR3 is 13 residues. The chain's CDR3 is CASSDGGNTEAFF. The CDR3 DNA is TGTGCCAGCAGCGATGGGGGGAACACTGAAGCTTTCTTT.

With respect to this clonotype: With a much larger clone just one base away, this may be a read error. The rearrangement links TRBV7-9 to TRBJ2-7; D is ambiguous. There are 14 residues in the CDR3. Germline CDR1 and CDR2: SEHNR and FQNEAQ (reference sequence). V shed 5 bases and J shed 6 bases, with 17 bases lying between them. The chain's CDR3 is CASSPNWKTCEQYF. The DNA for the CDR3 is TGTGCCAGCAGCCCAAATTGGAAGACCTGCGAGCAGTACTTC.

The chain employs TRBV9 and TRBJ2-7, with TRBD2 identical over 8 bases. The germline V gene encodes CDR1 SGDLS and CDR2 YYNGEE. The CDR3 contains 17 residues. V lost 4 bases, J lost 0 bases, and 12 bases stayed unmatched. CDR3 protein: CASSRGGVTTVSYEQYF. The CDR3 region has the DNA TGTGCCAGCAGCCGGGGGGGGGTCACCACCGTCTCCTACGAGCAGTACTTC.

The CDR3 here is CASSVPGQEETQYF. The CDR3 DNA sequence: TGTGCCAGCAGCGTACCGGGACAAGAAGAGACCCAGTACTTC. This sequence joins TRBV9 and TRBJ2-5; a weak D match, TRBD1 (6 bases). CDR1 is SGDLS, CDR2 YYNGEE, per germline. Trimming removed 1 base at V and 3 bases at J, with 10 bases between. The CDR3 totals 14 residues.

This clonotype was seen repeatedly, ten times or more. This chain joins TRBV20-1 and TRBJ1-2, with D hard to call. CDR3 length: 14 residues. Germline V gene sequence: CDR1 DFQATT, CDR2 SNEGSKA (reference sequence). Deletions cut 0 bases from V and 3 bases from J, with 11 bases between. CDR3 sequence: CSAREDGAYYGYTF. CDR3 nucleotides: TGCAGTGCTAGAGAGGACGGAGCTTACTATGGCTACACCTTC.

Details on this clonotype: A read error may be the cause here, since a much bigger clone is one base away. J is TRBJ2-1 and V is TRBV2; tentative D call: TRBD2 (6 bases). V lost 6 bases and J 8 bases, leaving 11 bases between the germline ends. From germline, CDR1 is SNHLY and CDR2 FYNNEI. This CDR3 region has 12 residues. The CDR3 nucleotides are TGTGCCAGCAGCACGGGGGACGATGAGCAGTTCTTC. It is translated as CASSTGDDEQFF.

This clonotype came up many times. The chain is built from TRBV5-1 and TRBJ1-1; no firm D call. The germline V gene has CDR1 SGHRS and CDR2 YFSETQ. V shed 2 bases and J shed 2 bases, with 10 bases lying between them. The length of the CDR3 is 14 residues. CDR3 nucleotide sequence: TGCGCCAGCAGCTTAACGGCTACTAACACTGAAGCTTTCTTT. Its translation is CASSLTATNTEAFF.

This clonotype appeared many times. This rearrangement joins TRBV2 to TRBJ2-2, with D possibly TRBD1 on 6 matching bases. Trimming stripped 5 bases from V and 4 bases from J, with 14 bases between. Looked up from germline, CDR1 is SNHLY and CDR2 is FYNNEI. This CDR3 comprises 15 residues. The CDR3 loop is CASSSRGAGTGELFF. The CDR3 nucleotides are TGTGCCAGCAGTTCCAGGGGCGCTGGCACCGGGGAGCTGTTTTTT.

At least ten counts were recorded for this clonotype. V gene TRBV12-5 combines with J gene TRBJ2-7; D is uncertain. The germline gives CDR1 LGHNT, CDR2 FRNRAP. This CDR3 region has 14 residues. V dropped 6 bases and J dropped 5 bases, with 17 bases sitting between them. CDR3 sequence: CASGLSAEMNEQYF. The CDR3 nucleotides are TGTGCTAGTGGCTTGAGCGCGGAGATGAACGAGCAGTACTTC.

This clonotype showed up many times. The chain couples TRBV5-1 to TRBJ1-2, with unresolved D. The V end was cut by 4 bases, the J end by 0 bases, with 10 bases between. This CDR3 has 14 amino acids. Germline V gene lookup returns CDR1 SGHRS and CDR2 YFSETQ. CDR3 loop: CASSREQTNYGYTF. DNA for the CDR3: TGCGCCAGCAGCCGTGAGCAGACTAACTATGGCTACACCTTC.

This clonotype has at least ten counts. The chain combines TRBV7-3 with TRBJ2-5; D ambiguous. V lost 3 bases, J lost 5 bases, and 13 bases lay in between. CDR1 is SGHTA, CDR2 FQGTGA, per germline. The CDR3 spans 14 residues. Here the CDR3 reads CASSFFIGPETQYF. The CDR3 DNA reads TGTGCCAGCAGCTTCTTTATTGGCCCCGAGACCCAGTACTTC. The variable domain in full, completed from reference TRBV7-3 and TRBJ2-5, reads GAGVSQTPSNKVTEKGKYVELRCDPISGHTALYWYRQSLGQGPEFLIYFQGTGAADDSGLPNDRFFAVRPEGSVSTLKIQRTERGDSAVYLCASSFFIGPETQYFGPGTRLLVL.

Regarding this clonotype: This may arise from a read error, as a much more abundant clone is one base away. The gene calls are TRBV30 and TRBJ1-2; D is ambiguous. The CDR3 runs to 12 residues. CDR1 and CDR2 from the germline V gene are GTSNPN and SVGIG (reference sequence). The CDR3 DNA follows: TGTACCTGGAGTGTTGGGAGTCCAGGCTACACCTTC. Translating it yields CTWSVGSPGYTF.

Concerning this clonotype itself: It may be a read error: a sequence one base away is much more abundant. V and J are TRBV7-2 and TRBJ2-1, with 9 positions matching TRBD2. The CDR3 sequence is 16 residues long. Germline assignment: CDR1 SGHTA and CDR2 FQGNSA. CDR3 residues: CASSSRRTSVYDEQFF. In DNA form, the CDR3 reads TGTGCCAGCAGCTCGAGGCGGACTAGCGTCTACGATGAGCAGTTCTTC.

The table lists this clonotype with many counts. The V and J genes are TRBV5-1 and TRBJ2-2; D gene ambiguous. The CDR3 totals 14 residues. V dropped 3 bases and J dropped 4 bases, with 10 bases sitting between them. Germline-derived CDR1 and CDR2 are SGHRS and YFSETQ. CDR3 loop: CASSYFDSTGELFF. The DNA for the CDR3 is TGCGCCAGCAGCTACTTCGACTCCACCGGGGAGCTGTTTTTT.

Details on this clonotype: This may stem from a read error, because a much larger clone lies one nucleotide away. The V gene is TRBV6-1, the J gene TRBJ1-1; 7 nucleotides align to TRBD1. There are 13 residues in the CDR3. Germline V lookup: CDR1 MNHNS, CDR2 SASEGT. With 7 bases clipped from V and 2 bases from J, the junction kept 4 bases outside the gene matches. CDR3 DNA sequence: TGTGCCAGCACGGGACAGATCAACACTGAAGCTTTCTTT. This codes for CASTGQINTEAFF.

On this clonotype itself: This clone may be a read error of a much larger clone one base away. The CDR3 carries no conserved terminal phenylalanine or tryptophan, so it likely arises from a read error. This chain uses TRBV11-3 with TRBJ2-1; D gene unclear. This CDR3 comprises 15 residues. Germline CDR1 SGHNT, CDR2 YENEEA. The V gene lost 0 bases and the J gene lost 5 bases, with 11 bases spanning the gap. The CDR3 DNA follows: TGTGCCAGCAGCTTAGATTTCTCGCGGAACAATGAGCAGTTCCTC. It encodes CASSLDFSRNNEQFL.

This clonotype was counted many times. The gene calls are TRBV2 and TRBJ1-4; 10 positions match TRBD1. V trimming: 0 bases; J trimming: 3 bases; junction bases outside the gene matches: 4. The CDR3 runs to 17 residues. The germline V gene has CDR1 SNHLY and CDR2 FYNNEI. In nucleotides, the CDR3 is TGTGCCAGCAGTGAAGCGGGGGACAGGGGAGCTAATGAAAAACTGTTTTTT. It yields the protein CASSEAGDRGANEKLFF.

This chain links TRBV27 with TRBJ1-5; 7 bases agree with TRBD1. Germline CDR1 reads MNHEY; CDR2 reads SMNVEV (reference sequence). V shed 8 bases, J shed 3 bases, and the junction held 7 bases outside the gene matches. The CDR3 length is 14 residues. CDR3 residues: CASGTVFPNQPQHF. DNA of the CDR3: TGTGCCAGCGGGACAGTTTTTCCCAATCAGCCCCAGCATTTT.